What follows is one T cell receptor (beta chain) and its context. Universal primer sites and UMIs were introduced during 5'RACE template-switching synthesis of TCR cDNA. One entry per CDR3 protein, called by TCRdb with MiXCR from the 5' RACE reads. The top ten hold roughly an eighth of the sample, which has approximately 550,000 distinct CDR3 sequences, 15% to 20% seen once. This specimen comes from a study of T cells after yellow fever vaccination. Sample: PBMCs, taken 15 days after the yellow fever booster vaccination. This TCR was sampled from a man under 40 who received the YFV17D yellow fever vaccine.

CDR3 nucleotides: TGTGCCAGCAGCAGGAACAGGGTCTCCTACGAGCAGTACTTC. This codes for CASSRNRVSYEQYF. This chain uses TRBV14 with TRBJ2-7; weak D call: TRBD1 (6 bases). The CDR3 runs 14 residues. CDR1 is SGHDN, CDR2 FVKESK, per germline. Trimming left V 5 bases short and J 0 bases short, with 11 bases between.